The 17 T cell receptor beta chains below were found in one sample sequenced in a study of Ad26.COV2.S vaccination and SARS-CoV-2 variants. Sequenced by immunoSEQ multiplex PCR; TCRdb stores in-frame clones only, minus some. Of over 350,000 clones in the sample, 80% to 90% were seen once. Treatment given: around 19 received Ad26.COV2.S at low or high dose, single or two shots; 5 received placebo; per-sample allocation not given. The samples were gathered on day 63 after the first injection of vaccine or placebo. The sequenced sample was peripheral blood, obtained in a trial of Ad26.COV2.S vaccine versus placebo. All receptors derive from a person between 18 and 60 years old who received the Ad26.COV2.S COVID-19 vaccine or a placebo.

DNA of the CDR3: TGTGCCAGCAGCTTGGCGGGGGGGAGGTCCTACAATGAGCAGTTCTTC. Its protein product is CASSLAGGRSYNEQFF. The genes are TRBV5-4 and TRBJ2-1; 8 bases agree with TRBD2. With 0 bases clipped from V and 1 base from J, the junction kept 3 bases outside the gene matches. The germline V gene has CDR1 SGHNT and CDR2 YYREEE (reference sequence). The CDR3 extends over 16 amino acids.

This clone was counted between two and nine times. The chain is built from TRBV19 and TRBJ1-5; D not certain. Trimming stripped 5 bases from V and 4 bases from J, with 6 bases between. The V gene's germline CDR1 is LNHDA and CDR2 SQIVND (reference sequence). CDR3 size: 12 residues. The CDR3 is CASSYGNQPQHF. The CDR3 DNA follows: TGTGCCAGTAGTTATGGGAATCAGCCCCAGCATTTT. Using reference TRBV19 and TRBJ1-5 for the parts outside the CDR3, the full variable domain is DGGITQSPKYLFRKEGQNVTLSCEQNLNHDAMYWYRQDPGQGLRLIYYSQIVNDFQKGDIAEGYSVSREKKESFPLTVTSAQKNPTAFYLCASSYGNQPQHFGDGTRLSIL.

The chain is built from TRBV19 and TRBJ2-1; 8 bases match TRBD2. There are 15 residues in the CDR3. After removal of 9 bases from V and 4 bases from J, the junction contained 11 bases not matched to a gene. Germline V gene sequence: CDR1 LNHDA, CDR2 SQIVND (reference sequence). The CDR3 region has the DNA TGTGCCAGCCGACGGGGGGGCCCGCAGTACAATGAGCAGTTCTTC. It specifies CASRRGGPQYNEQFF.

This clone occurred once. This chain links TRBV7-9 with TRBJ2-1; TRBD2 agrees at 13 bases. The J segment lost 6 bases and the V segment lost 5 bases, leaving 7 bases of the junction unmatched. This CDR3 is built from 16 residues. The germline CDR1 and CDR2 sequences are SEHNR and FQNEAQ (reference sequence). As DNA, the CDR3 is TGTGCCAGCAGCCCCCCGGGACTAGCGGGGCTCAATGAGCAGTTCTTC. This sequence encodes CASSPPGLAGLNEQFF.

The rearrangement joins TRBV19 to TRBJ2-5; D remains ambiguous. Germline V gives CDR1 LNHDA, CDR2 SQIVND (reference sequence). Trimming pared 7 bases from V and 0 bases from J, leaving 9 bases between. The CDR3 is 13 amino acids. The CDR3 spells CASTPSNQETQYF. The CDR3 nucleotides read TGTGCCAGTACCCCTAGTAACCAAGAGACCCAGTACTTC.

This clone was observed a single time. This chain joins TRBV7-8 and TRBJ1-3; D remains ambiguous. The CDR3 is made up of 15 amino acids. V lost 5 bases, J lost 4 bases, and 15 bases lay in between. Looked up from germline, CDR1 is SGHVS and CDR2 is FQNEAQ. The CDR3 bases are TGTGCCAGCAGCCAGCCCGGGGAGCCCGGAAACACCATATATTTT. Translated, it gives CASSQPGEPGNTIYF.

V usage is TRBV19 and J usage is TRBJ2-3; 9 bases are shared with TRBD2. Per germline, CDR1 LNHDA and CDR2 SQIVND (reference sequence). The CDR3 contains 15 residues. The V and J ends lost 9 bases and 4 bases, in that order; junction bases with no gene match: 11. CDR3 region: CASLGGRGGADTQYF. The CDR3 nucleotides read TGTGCCAGCCTAGGCGGGCGGGGGGGAGCAGATACGCAGTATTTT.

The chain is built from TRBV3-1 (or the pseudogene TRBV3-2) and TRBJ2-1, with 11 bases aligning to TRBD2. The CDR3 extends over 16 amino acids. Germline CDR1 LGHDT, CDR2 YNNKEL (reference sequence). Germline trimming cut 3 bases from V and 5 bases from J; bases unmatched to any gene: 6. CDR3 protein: CASSHTRLAGNNEQFF. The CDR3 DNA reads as TGTGCCAGCAGCCATACAAGACTAGCGGGAAACAATGAGCAGTTCTTC.

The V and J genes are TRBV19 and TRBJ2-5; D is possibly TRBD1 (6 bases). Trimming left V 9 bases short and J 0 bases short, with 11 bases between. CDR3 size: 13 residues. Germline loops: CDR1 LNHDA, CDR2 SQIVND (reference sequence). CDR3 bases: TGTGCCAGCGCCCAGGGGAACCAAGAGACCCAGTACTTC. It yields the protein CASAQGNQETQYF.

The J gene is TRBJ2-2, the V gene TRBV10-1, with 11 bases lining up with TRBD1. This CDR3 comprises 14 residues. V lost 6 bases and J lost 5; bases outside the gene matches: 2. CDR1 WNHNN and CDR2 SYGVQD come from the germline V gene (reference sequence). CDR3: CASSRDRGTGELFF. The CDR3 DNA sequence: TGCGCCAGCAGCCGGGACAGGGGGACCGGGGAGCTGTTTTTT.

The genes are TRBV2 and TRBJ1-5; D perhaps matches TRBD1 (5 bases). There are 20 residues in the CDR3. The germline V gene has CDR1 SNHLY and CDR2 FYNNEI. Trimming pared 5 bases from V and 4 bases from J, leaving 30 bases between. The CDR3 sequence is CASSSSNILTEDGGNQPQHF. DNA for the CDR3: TGTGCCAGCAGTTCCTCGAACATTTTGACAGAAGATGGGGGAAATCAGCCCCAGCATTTT.

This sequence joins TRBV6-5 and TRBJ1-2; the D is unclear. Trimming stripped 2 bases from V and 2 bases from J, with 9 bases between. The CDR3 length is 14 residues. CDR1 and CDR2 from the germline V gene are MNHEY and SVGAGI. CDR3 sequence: CASSYREVNYGYTF. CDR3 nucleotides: TGTGCCAGCAGTTACAGGGAGGTAAACTATGGCTACACCTTC.

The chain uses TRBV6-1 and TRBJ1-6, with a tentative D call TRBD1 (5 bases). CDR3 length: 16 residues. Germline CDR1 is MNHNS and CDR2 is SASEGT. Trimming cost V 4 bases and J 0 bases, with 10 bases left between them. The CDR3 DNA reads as TGTGCCAGCAGTGGACGACAGAGCTCCTATAATTCACCCCTCCACTTT. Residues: CASSGRQSSYNSPLHF.

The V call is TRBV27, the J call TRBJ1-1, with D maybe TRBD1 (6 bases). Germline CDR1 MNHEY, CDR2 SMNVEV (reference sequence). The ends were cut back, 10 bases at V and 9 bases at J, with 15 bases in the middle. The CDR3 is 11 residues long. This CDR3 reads CATILGGQAFF. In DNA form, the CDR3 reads TGTGCCACCATTCTTGGGGGGCAAGCTTTCTTT.

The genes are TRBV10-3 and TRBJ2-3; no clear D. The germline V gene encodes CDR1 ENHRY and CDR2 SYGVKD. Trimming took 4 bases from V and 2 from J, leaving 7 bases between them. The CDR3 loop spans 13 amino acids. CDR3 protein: CAISGWATDTQYF. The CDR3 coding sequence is TGTGCCATCAGTGGGTGGGCCACAGATACGCAGTATTTT.

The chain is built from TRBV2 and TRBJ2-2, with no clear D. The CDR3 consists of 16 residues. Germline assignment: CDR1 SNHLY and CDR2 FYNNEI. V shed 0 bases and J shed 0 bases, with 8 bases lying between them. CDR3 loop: CASSEAARTNTGELFF. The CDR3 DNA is TGTGCCAGCAGTGAAGCGGCTAGAACGAACACCGGGGAGCTGTTTTTT.

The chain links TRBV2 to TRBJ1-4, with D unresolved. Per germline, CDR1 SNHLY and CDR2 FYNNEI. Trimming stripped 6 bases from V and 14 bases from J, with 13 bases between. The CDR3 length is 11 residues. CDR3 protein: CASSATIPLFF. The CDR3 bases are TGTGCCAGCAGCGCGACAATACCGCTGTTTTTT. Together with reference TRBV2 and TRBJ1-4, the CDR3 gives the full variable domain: EPEVTQTPSHQVTQMGQEVILRCVPISNHLYFYWYRQILGQKVEFLVSFYNNEISEKSEIFDDQFSVERPDGSNFTLKIRSTKLEDSAMYFCASSATIPLFFGSGTQLSVL.